The TCR beta chain under discussion was sequenced for a study of blood T cell repertoires in COVID-19. At the level of the study: Both acute and convalescent COVID-19 samples were obtained from the United States, Italy and Spain. The analysed material was cDNA or gDNA that came from T cells, B-cell-depleted T cells, or PBMCs.

This CDR3 has 15 residues. Between the trimmed V and J ends, which lost 5 bases and 3 bases, there was a span of 15 bases. Germline V lookup: CDR1 SEHNR, CDR2 FQNEAQ (reference sequence). Per the original data handling: Using reference gene primer amplification, nucleated cell counts were estimated. Profiling relied on immunoSEQ multiplex PCR, and the TCRdb table lists in-frame clones only, not all of them. The DNA was the basis for D and trimming; V, J and clone size are from that table. The table includes 280,000 or so clones, approximately 83% detected once. The source material was peripheral blood. The clonotype originates from a woman aged 45-65 years who had recovered from COVID-19. This sequence joins TRBV7-9 and TRBJ2-3, with a tentative D call TRBD2 (6 bases). As DNA, the CDR3 is TGTGCCAGCAGCGACGGACTGGAGGGTACAGATACGCAGTATTTT. Its protein product is CASSDGLEGTDTQYF.